The sequence of this T cell receptor beta chain was determined in a study of blood T cell repertoires in COVID-19 (dated by TCRdb to the early 2020s). As for the study more broadly: The collaborator samples originated in the United States, Italy and Spain and spanned the acute and convalescent phases of COVID-19. The sample metadata nearly always contained a de-identified subject ID, COVID-19 status, age in years and sex. A freely available public database, intended as a resource for researchers studying the immune response to SARS-CoV-2, is where the repertoires were released. Where available, HLA class I and class II types were taken from metadata supplied by the sample provider and were not determined by assay-based typing. The prospective study material was composed of cDNA or gDNA derived from T cells, B-cell-depleted T cells, or PBMCs. The samples were drawn from the first 160 participants of the ongoing ImmuneRACE study and from over a thousand subjects provided by 6 global collaborators. The dataset comprised deeply sampled blood TCRbeta repertoires from subjects exposed to, actively infected with, or recovered from COVID-19. Findings and caveats that apply to the study as a whole: The quantity of clinical and demographic metadata differed by source and by participant and was supplied without curation.

TCRbeta CDR3 regions were amplified from genomic DNA using the immunoSEQ Assay, a bias-controlled multiplex PCR. The paper's processing steps were these. Within the assay, amplification of reference gene primers was used to estimate how many nucleated cells each sample contained. Sequence reads were collapsed and filtered to measure the absolute abundance of every unique TCRbeta CDR3 rearrangement. For each sample, productive Simpson clonality was calculated as the square root of Simpson's diversity index across productive rearrangements. Imported from immuneACCESS, the table was reduced by TCRdb to in-frame sequences with V and J called. These copies leave out some clones; in studies compared against another copy, an unresolved V gene accounts for under half, and the cause of the remainder is not known. The V and J calls and clone size were taken over from that table, and D and trimming were inferred from the DNA. This sample has roughly 250,000 clones in its table, and 70% to 90% of those were observed once. The ten largest account for 4% to 4.5% of the sample.

Participants in the prospective study were aged roughly 18 to 90 years, lived in 20 to 30 United States geographic areas, and enrolled through a virtual design. Cohort assignment in the prospective study relied on participant-reported clinical history from a screening survey and a study questionnaire. ImmuneRACE Cohort 3 recovered participants were defined by two consecutive negative NP/OP PCR tests, healthcare professional clearance, or symptom resolution. In the prospective study, mobile phlebotomists collected whole blood, serum and a nasopharyngeal or oropharyngeal swab from each participant. Additional blood draws and questionnaires over an approximately 2-month period could optionally be provided by prospective study participants. Before DNA extraction, prospective study blood samples were shipped either frozen or at room temperature. V loses 6 bases, J loses 1 base, and the germline ends lie 16 bases apart. The germline V gene specifies MDHEN as CDR1 and SYDVKM as CDR2. Counted from cysteine to phenylalanine, this CDR3 has 16 amino acids. Of the read, only the CDR3 DNA is kept; its 48 bases are in frame from base 1.

About this clone itself: The antigen it recognizes is unknown. Per-base quality was not reported, and no clone a single base away is much larger than it.

Sequencing was done on a sample of PBMCs or T cells enriched from blood (not recorded which). The V and J segments used are TRBV28 and TRBJ1-5, and possibly TRBD1, on 6 matching bases. The receptor was isolated from a woman in her thirties who had recovered from COVID-19. The CDR3 region: CASRTPVRGSNQPQHF. The DNA reads as follows: TGTGCCAGCAGAACCCCCGTCAGGGGAAGCAATCAGCCCCAGCATTTT.